The 21 T cell receptor beta chains below come from one sample, sequenced in a study of T-cell memory formation after mild COVID-19. TCRdb itself ran the 5' RACE reads through MiXCR, one entry per CDR3 protein. The sample consists of 30,000 to 45,000 distinct CDR3 sequences, 10% to 12% of them appearing once. Sequenced material: PBMCs or a T cell subset sorted from them (not recorded which). These receptors came from a man between 18 and 35 years old who had mild COVID-19 (a few samples of this study predate the infection). Cell type and time point are not known.

This clonotype was seen at least ten times. The CDR3 spells CSARDSRGAYEKLFF. The CDR3 region has the DNA TGCAGTGCTAGAGATTCCAGGGGCGCGTATGAAAAACTGTTTTTT. The V call is TRBV20-1, the J call TRBJ1-4; D may be TRBD1 (6 bases). Trimming pared 0 bases from V and 6 bases from J, leaving 14 bases between. The germline V gene has CDR1 DFQATT and CDR2 SNEGSKA (reference sequence). The CDR3 covers 15 residues.

In its sample, this clonotype ranks as medium-sized. The rearrangement links TRBV4-3 to TRBJ2-1; no clear D gene. Trimming took 1 base from V and 5 from J, leaving 12 bases between them. CDR1 and CDR2 from the germline V gene are LGHNA and YSLEER. The CDR3 runs 15 residues. In nucleotides, the CDR3 is TGCGCCAGCAGCCAAGGGGCCAGGATTAACAATGAGCAGTTCTTC. Protein sequence: CASSQGARINNEQFF.

There are many counts of this clonotype. CDR3 sequence reads: CASSLVTGTGSGELFF. The CDR3 coding sequence is TGCGCCAGCAGCTTGGTGACCGGGACAGGCTCCGGGGAGCTGTTTTTT. This chain joins TRBV5-1 and TRBJ2-2, with TRBD1 matching 8 bases. V trimming: 0 bases; J trimming: 6 bases; junction bases outside the gene matches: 7. The length of the CDR3 is 16 residues. Germline CDR1 reads SGHRS; CDR2 reads YFSETQ. Filled out from reference TRBV5-1 and TRBJ2-2, the complete variable domain reads KAGVTQTPRYLIKTRGQQVTLSCSPISGHRSVSWYQQTPGQGLQFLFEYFSETQRNKGNFPGRFSGRQFSNSRSEMNVSTLELGDSALYLCASSLVTGTGSGELFFGEGSRLTVL.

The J gene is TRBJ2-7, the V gene TRBV18; 10 nucleotides align to TRBD1. Germline V gene data show CDR1 as KGHSH and CDR2 as LQKENI. The V gene end was trimmed by 3 bases and the J gene end by 5 bases; junction bases not matched to a gene: 7. The CDR3 loop spans 15 amino acids. DNA of the CDR3: TGTGCCAGCTCACCCGGGACAGGGGACGGGAACGAGCAGTACTTC. Its protein is CASSPGTGDGNEQYF.

This clonotype has ten or more counts. DNA of the CDR3: TGTGCCAGCAGCATATCCTCGGTTCTAGCGGGGGCCCTCACAGATACGCAGTATTTT. Translated, it gives CASSISSVLAGALTDTQYF. V is TRBV7-9 and J is TRBJ2-3; 10 bases are a match to TRBD2. The V and J ends lost 5 bases and 2 bases, in that order; junction bases with no gene match: 16. The CDR3 spans 19 residues. The germline CDR1 and CDR2 sequences are SEHNR and FQNEAQ (reference sequence).

V gene TRBV28 combines with J gene TRBJ1-4; 10 bases fit TRBD1. The germline CDR1 and CDR2 sequences are MDHEN and SYDVKM. The CDR3 has 17 amino acids. V lost 4 bases and J lost 3; bases outside the gene matches: 8. The CDR3 DNA reads as TGTGCCAGCAGTTCCGGACAGGGGGTCGGATCTAATGAAAAACTGTTTTTT. Its translation is CASSSGQGVGSNEKLFF.

Many counts were recorded for this clonotype. The chain joins TRBV15 to TRBJ1-6; D gene uncertain. Germline-derived CDR1 and CDR2 are LNHNV and YYDKDF (reference sequence). V lost 1 base to trimming and J lost 5 bases, with 12 bases between them. This CDR3 has 16 amino acids. The CDR3: CATSRAPRRDNSPLHF. The CDR3 DNA follows: TGTGCCACCAGCAGAGCTCCGAGACGGGATAATTCACCCCTCCACTTT.

This clonotype was detected ten times or more. V is TRBV6-5 and J is TRBJ1-1; D is ambiguous. This CDR3 has 14 residues. Trimming pared 2 bases from V and 5 bases from J, leaving 12 bases between. The germline V gene encodes CDR1 MNHEY and CDR2 SVGAGI. CDR3 bases: TGTGCCAGCAGTTACATGAGCCTCGGGACTGAAGCTTTCTTT. Translating gives CASSYMSLGTEAFF.

There are many counts of this clonotype. The chain uses TRBV5-4 and TRBJ1-2; D may be TRBD1 (5 bases). This CDR3 is built from 12 residues. Germline V gene lookup returns CDR1 SGHNT and CDR2 YYREEE (reference sequence). Trimming left V 0 bases short and J 6 bases short, with 6 bases between. DNA of the CDR3: TGTGCCAGCAGCTTGGCAGGGAATGGCTACACCTTC. It yields the protein CASSLAGNGYTF.

The sample holds many counts of this clonotype. As DNA, the CDR3 is TGCGCCAGCAGCCTAGGACCCGGGACAGAAGAGACCCAGTACTTC. This sequence encodes CASSLGPGTEETQYF. The chain links TRBV5-1 to TRBJ2-5; 7 nucleotides line up with TRBD1. Per the germline V gene, CDR1 is SGHRS and CDR2 is YFSETQ. CDR3 size: 15 residues. After removal of 4 bases from V and 3 bases from J, the junction contained 9 bases not matched to a gene.

This clonotype is medium-sized. V is TRBV6-2 or TRBV6-3 and J is TRBJ2-2; 9 bases are a match to TRBD1. J lost 8 bases, V lost 3 bases, and 10 bases had no gene match. The CDR3 runs 16 residues. Germline CDR1 MNHEY, CDR2 SVGEGT. The CDR3 loop is CASSYGTGRATGELFF. The CDR3 region has the DNA TGTGCCAGCAGTTATGGGACAGGGCGAGCGACAGGGGAGCTGTTTTTT.

This clonotype was counted many times. This sequence joins TRBV7-2 and TRBJ2-7; TRBD1 matches at 7 bases. V was clipped by 5 bases and J by 3 bases; unmatched bases: 4. This CDR3 spans 13 amino acids. The V gene's germline CDR1 is SGHTA and CDR2 FQGNSA. The DNA for the CDR3 is TGTGCCAGCAGCCCGACAGGGTTCTACGAGCAGTACGTC. Translating gives CASSPTGFYEQYV.

On this clonotype: It is unclear where the CDR3 begins or ends on the DNA, so no DNA is shown, and the CDR3 is as TCRdb lists it. The rearrangement joins TRBV5-1 to TRBJ2-2; the table's D call of TRBD2 was not tested on the DNA. Germline V CDR1 and CDR2: SGHRS, YFSETQ. 15 amino acids form the CDR3, both terminal residues included. CDR3 sequence reads: CASFAGLNTGELFFF.

In this sample, this clonotype turned up many times. J is TRBJ1-3 and V is TRBV6-6; 7 bases fit TRBD1. CDR1 MNHNY and CDR2 SVGAGI come from the germline V gene (reference sequence). Trimming took 6 bases from V and 0 from J; bases not matched to a gene: 5. The CDR3 spans 15 residues. The CDR3 is CASSRGQVSGNTIYF. CDR3 nucleotide sequence: TGTGCCAGCAGCCGCGGACAGGTCTCTGGAAACACCATATATTTT.

The chain joins TRBV11-2 to TRBJ2-7, with TRBD1 matching over 8 bases. V lost 3 bases to trimming and J lost 4 bases; unmatched junction nucleotides: 5. This CDR3 spans 14 amino acids. CDR1 is SGHAT, CDR2 FQNNGV, per germline. CDR3 DNA sequence: TGTGCCAGCAGCTTGGGGGGACAGGATTACGAGCAGTACGTC. It specifies CASSLGGQDYEQYV.

This clonotype was seen a few times. The chain is built from TRBV30 and TRBJ1-2, with a tentative D call TRBD1 (6 bases). The germline V and J ends were trimmed by 3 bases and 8 bases, with 13 bases remaining between them. The CDR3 runs 12 residues. CDR1 and CDR2 from the germline V gene are GTSNPN and SVGIG (reference sequence). The CDR3 is CAWSRQVNGYTF. In DNA, the CDR3 is TGTGCCTGGAGCAGACAGGTCAACGGCTACACCTTC.

This clonotype showed up just a few times. This sequence joins TRBV2 and TRBJ2-2; weak D call: TRBD2 (5 bases). Trimming removed 6 bases from V and 0 bases from J, with 11 bases in between. Germline lookup yields CDR1 SNHLY and CDR2 FYNNEI. This CDR3 spans 15 amino acids. CDR3 DNA: TGTGCCAGCAGCGGACTGAAAACGAACACCGGGGAGCTGTTTTTT. Protein sequence: CASSGLKTNTGELFF.

This chain connects TRBV9 to TRBJ1-2; weak D call: TRBD1 (5 bases). Germline values: CDR1 SGDLS, CDR2 YYNGEE. The CDR3 extends over 14 amino acids. V was clipped by 3 bases and J by 4 bases, with 13 bases between them. The DNA for the CDR3 is TGTGCCAGCAGCGGAGGGCTGGGGCTCTATGGCTACACCTTC. It encodes CASSGGLGLYGYTF. Variable domain in full (rest from reference TRBV9 and TRBJ1-2): DSGVTQTPKHLITATGQRVTLRCSPRSGDLSVYWYQQSLDQGLQFLIQYYNGEERAKGNILERFSAQQFPDLHSELNLSSLELGDSALYFCASSGGLGLYGYTFGSGTRLTVV.

Ten or more counts support this clonotype. This chain uses TRBV7-2 with TRBJ2-3; 9 nucleotides align to TRBD1. The V gene end was trimmed by 3 bases and the J gene end by 11 bases; junction bases not matched to a gene: 9. Looked up from germline, CDR1 is SGHTA and CDR2 is FQGNSA. The CDR3 consists of 14 residues. This chain's CDR3 is CASSFGTGLEGQYF. The DNA of the CDR3 is TGTGCCAGCAGCTTCGGGACAGGGTTAGAGGGGCAGTATTTT. Full variable domain (missing parts from reference TRBV7-2 and TRBJ2-3): GAGVSQSPSNKVTEKGKDVELRCDPISGHTALYWYRQSLGQGLEFLIYFQGNSAPDKSGLPSDRFSAERTGGSVSTLTIQRTQQEDSAVYLCASSFGTGLEGQYFGPGTRLTVL.

This clonotype was detected many times. This rearrangement joins TRBV7-2 to TRBJ2-7, with no clear D. V was pared by 1 base and J by 0 bases, with 7 bases between. CDR3 size: 14 residues. Germline V gene lookup returns CDR1 SGHTA and CDR2 FQGNSA. The chain's CDR3 is CASSLVANSYEQYV. The CDR3 DNA reads TGTGCCAGCAGCTTAGTGGCCAACTCCTACGAGCAGTACGTC.

This clonotype came up many times. The V and J genes are TRBV27 and TRBJ2-1; 7 bases line up with TRBD1. CDR3 length equals 15 residues. Unmatched junction bases numbered 15, after V lost 6 bases and J lost 10 bases. Germline lookup yields CDR1 MNHEY and CDR2 SMNVEV (reference sequence). The CDR3: CASSPQGLSLREQFF. The DNA of the CDR3 is TGTGCCAGCAGCCCACAGGGGCTTAGCTTACGCGAGCAGTTCTTC.